The following is a TCR beta chain sequence with its context. The data stem from a study of blood T cell repertoires in COVID-19. Looking at the study overall: COVID-19 samples, acute and convalescent, were from the United States, Italy and Spain. Nucleic acid was either cDNA or gDNA, and it came from T cells, B-cell-depleted T cells, or PBMCs.

The CDR3 length is 13 residues. Germline values: CDR1 SGHNT, CDR2 YYREEE (reference sequence). The V end lost 3 bases, the J end lost 5 bases, and 9 bases lay between the germline ends. Original methodology: The assay estimated nucleated cells by amplifying reference gene primers. TCRdb's table, derived via immunoSEQ multiplex PCR, lists solely in-frame clones and lacks some. That table is the source of V, J and clone size, and D and trimming were worked out from the DNA. The sample shows 110,000 to 150,000 clones, 84% of them seen only once. The rearrangement uses TRBV5-4 and TRBJ2-1; D remains unclear. The origin of this receptor is a human donor in a cohort sampled during active COVID-19. Material for sequencing was peripheral blood. This chain's CDR3 is CASSSQTNNEQFF. The CDR3 bases are TGTGCCAGCAGCTCTCAGACAAACAATGAGCAGTTCTTC.